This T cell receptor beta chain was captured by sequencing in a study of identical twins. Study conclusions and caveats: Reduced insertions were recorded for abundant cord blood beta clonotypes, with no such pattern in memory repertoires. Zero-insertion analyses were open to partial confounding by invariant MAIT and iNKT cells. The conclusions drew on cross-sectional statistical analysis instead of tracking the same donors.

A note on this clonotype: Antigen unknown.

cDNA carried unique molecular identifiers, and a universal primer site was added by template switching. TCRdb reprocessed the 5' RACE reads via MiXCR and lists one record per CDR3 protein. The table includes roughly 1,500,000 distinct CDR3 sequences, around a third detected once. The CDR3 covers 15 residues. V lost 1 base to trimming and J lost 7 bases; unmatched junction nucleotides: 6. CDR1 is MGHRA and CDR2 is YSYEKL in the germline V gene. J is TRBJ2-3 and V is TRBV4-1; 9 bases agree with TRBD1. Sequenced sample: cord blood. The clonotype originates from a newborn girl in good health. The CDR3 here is CASSQVGQGLNTQYF. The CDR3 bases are TGCGCCAGCAGCCAAGTCGGACAGGGGTTGAATACGCAGTATTTT.